Listed below are T cell receptor beta chains from one sample, sequenced in a study of blood T cell repertoires in COVID-19. Repertoires were generated with immunoSEQ multiplex PCR, while TCRdb's copy carries only in-frame clones and drops some. This table holds around 230,000 clones, less than 90% found once. Sequenced input: peripheral blood. Every receptor here comes from a woman in her sixties or seventies with active or convalescent COVID-19. Both conserved end residues are part of each CDR3.

14	TRBV5-4	TRBJ1-2	CASSLRGLLWGYTF
15	TRBV27	TRBJ2-5	CASSLWGRGEETQYF
16	TRBV6-1	TRBJ2-1	CASSAVDRGSYNEQFF
16	TRBV7-6	TRBJ2-3	CASSLEYFRGTDTQYF
16	TRBV6-2/TRBV6-3	TRBJ1-2	CASSYSSGRVEYGYTF
14	TRBV7-2	TRBJ2-7	CASSLGQPPYEQYF
15	TRBV18	TRBJ2-2	CASSAQGKNTGELFF
19	TRBV5-3	TRBJ2-5	CARSLKRELHLPGQETQYF
17	TRBV5-5	TRBJ1-4	CASSSGQGAFVGEKLFF
12	TRBV4-2	TRBJ1-2	CASLDRGYGYTF
15	TRBV6-5	TRBJ1-1	CASRRVEGRNTEAFF
15	TRBV2	TRBJ2-7	CASSGPIGGVDEQYF
11	TRBV10-3	TRBJ2-5	CAIGTEETQYF
11	TRBV7-9	TRBJ1-4	CASSLGQGLFF
16	TRBV24-1	TRBJ1-4	CATSDFQGQVNEKLFF
15	TRBV14	TRBJ2-3	CASSLPAGGTSTQYF
14	TRBV19	TRBJ2-3	CASKLAGDIDTQYF
13	TRBV29-1	TRBJ1-1	CSVSGQVDTEAFF
15	TRBV6-5	TRBJ1-2	CASNLGQGGLYGYTF
18	TRBV30	TRBJ2-7	CAWSGAGTGGAGFYEQYF
14	TRBV6-5	TRBJ1-4	CASRLQGAGEKLFF
15	TRBV7-9	TRBJ2-3	CASSFLAGFTDTQYF
13	TRBV6-5	TRBJ1-5	CASRDFPGQPQHF
14	TRBV5-6	TRBJ1-4	CASSDRGLGEKLFF
13	TRBV7-2	TRBJ1-3	CASSPGRVNTIYF
16	TRBV6-6	TRBJ2-6	CATTSSGNSGANVLTF
14	TRBV3-1/TRBV3-2	TRBJ1-1	CASSLIARSSEAFF
17	TRBV15	TRBJ2-1	CATSRDMARSSYNEQFF
15	TRBV5-1	TRBJ2-3	CASSPLTQGQDTQYF
13	TRBV5-4	TRBJ1-2	CASSPSTGYGYTF
16	TRBV29-1	TRBJ2-7	CSVGPQGKGSTYEQYF
15	TRBV5-6	TRBJ2-2	CASSSSTGVLGELFF
13	TRBV27	TRBJ1-2	CASSLSATYSYTF
11	TRBV30	TRBJ2-7	CAWSVQGEQYF
15	TRBV7-2	TRBJ2-2	CASSFSGGPGGELFF
15	TRBV11-1	TRBJ2-6	CASSDYSSGANVLTF
14	TRBV6-5	TRBJ2-3	CASSSGTTTDTQYF
14	TRBV5-6	TRBJ1-3	CASSLNRGQDTIYF
14	TRBV29-1	TRBJ1-1	CSVTSGHPNTEAFF
13	TRBV7-2	TRBJ1-5	CASSTRPNQPQHF